This T cell receptor beta chain was sequenced in a study of CD8+ T cells in alopecia areata. Study overall: Oral tofacitinib, 5 to 10 mg twice daily, was given in an open-label trial.

The length of the CDR3 is 14 residues. Germline loops: CDR1 SQVTM, CDR2 ANQGSEA. The trim removed 5 bases at V and 6 bases at J, leaving 9 bases unmatched. Documented treatment: oral pan-JAK inhibitor, 5-10 mg twice daily. Alopecia areata patients provided lesional scalp punch biopsies and peripheral blood. Extraction and reverse transcription of RNA yielded cDNA as the sequencing template. The table came from immunoSEQ multiplex PCR; TCRdb's copy has only in-frame clones and leaves some out. This table has hundreds of thousands of clones, under 40% appearing once. The material was CD4+ T cells sorted from blood, obtained between weeks 30 and 35, from a patient treated with tofacitinib. The chain has TRBV29-1 and TRBJ2-1, with 8 bases that match TRBD1. This TCR was recovered from a human donor with alopecia areata. CDR3 sequence: CSVMFQGASNEQFF. The CDR3 DNA reads as TGCAGCGTTATGTTTCAGGGGGCTAGCAATGAGCAGTTCTTC.